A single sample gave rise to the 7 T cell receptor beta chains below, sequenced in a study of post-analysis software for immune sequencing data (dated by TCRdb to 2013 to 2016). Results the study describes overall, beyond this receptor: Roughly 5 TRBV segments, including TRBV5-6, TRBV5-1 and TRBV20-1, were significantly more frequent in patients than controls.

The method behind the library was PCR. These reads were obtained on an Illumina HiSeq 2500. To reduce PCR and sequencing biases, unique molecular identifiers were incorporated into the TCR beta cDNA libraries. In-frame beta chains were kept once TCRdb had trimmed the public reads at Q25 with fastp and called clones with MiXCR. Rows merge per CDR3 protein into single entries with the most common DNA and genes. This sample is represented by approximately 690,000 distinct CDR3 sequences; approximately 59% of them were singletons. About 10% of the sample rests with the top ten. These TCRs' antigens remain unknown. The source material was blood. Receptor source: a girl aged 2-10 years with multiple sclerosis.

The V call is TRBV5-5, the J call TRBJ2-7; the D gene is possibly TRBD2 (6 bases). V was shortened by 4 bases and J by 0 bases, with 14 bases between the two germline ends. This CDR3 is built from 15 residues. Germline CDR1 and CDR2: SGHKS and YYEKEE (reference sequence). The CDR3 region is CASSPPGGISYEQYF. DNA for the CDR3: TGTGCCAGCAGCCCCCCCGGGGGTATCTCCTACGAGCAGTACTTC.

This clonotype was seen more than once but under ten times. CDR3: CASSPPEATNYGYTF. CDR3 bases: TGTGCCAGCAGTCCCCCCGAAGCTACTAACTATGGCTACACCTTC. The chain employs TRBV28 and TRBJ1-2; D gene uncertain. Germline loops: CDR1 MDHEN, CDR2 SYDVKM. This CDR3 is built from 15 residues. V lost 5 bases to trimming and J lost 0 bases, with 13 bases between them.

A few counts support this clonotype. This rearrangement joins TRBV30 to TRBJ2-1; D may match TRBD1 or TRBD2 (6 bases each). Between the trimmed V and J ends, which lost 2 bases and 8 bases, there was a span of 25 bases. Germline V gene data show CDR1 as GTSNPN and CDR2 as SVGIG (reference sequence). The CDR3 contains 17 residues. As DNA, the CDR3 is TGTGCCTGGAGTTACGCGGGATCAAGGGGGGTTTACTATGAGCAGTTCTTC. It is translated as CAWSYAGSRGVYYEQFF. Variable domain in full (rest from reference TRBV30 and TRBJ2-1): SQTIHQWPATLVQPVGSPLSLECTVEGTSNPNLYWYRQAAGRGLQLLFYSVGIGQISSEVPQNLSASRPQDRQFILSSKKLLLSDSGFYLCAWSYAGSRGVYYEQFFGPGTRLTVL.

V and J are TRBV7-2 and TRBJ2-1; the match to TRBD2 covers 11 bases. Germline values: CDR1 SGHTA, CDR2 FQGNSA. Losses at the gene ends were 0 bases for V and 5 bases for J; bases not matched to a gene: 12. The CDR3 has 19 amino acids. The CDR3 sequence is CASSLAGSGIAGGDNEQFF. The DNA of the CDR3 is TGTGCCAGCAGCTTAGCGGGTTCCGGTATAGCGGGGGGGGACAATGAGCAGTTCTTC.

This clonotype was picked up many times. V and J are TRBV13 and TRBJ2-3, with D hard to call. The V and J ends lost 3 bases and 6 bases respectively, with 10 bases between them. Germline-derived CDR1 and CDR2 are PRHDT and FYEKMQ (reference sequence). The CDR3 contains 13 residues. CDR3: CASSLSGGDTQYF. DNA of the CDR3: TGTGCCAGCAGCTTGAGTGGTGGGGATACGCAGTATTTT.

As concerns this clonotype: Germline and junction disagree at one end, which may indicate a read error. This CDR3 reads CASSLVGDSDNEQFF. For the CDR3, the DNA is TGCGCCAGCAGCTTGGTAGGTGACTCCGACAATGAGCAGTTCTTC. The chain recombines TRBV5-1 with TRBJ2-1; no firm D call. Germline loops: CDR1 SGHRS, CDR2 YFSETQ. The CDR3 contains 15 residues.

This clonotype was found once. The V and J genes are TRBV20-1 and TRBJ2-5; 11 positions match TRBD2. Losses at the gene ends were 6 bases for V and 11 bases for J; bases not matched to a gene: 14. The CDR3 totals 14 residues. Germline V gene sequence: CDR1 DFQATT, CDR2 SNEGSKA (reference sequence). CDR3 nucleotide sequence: TGCAGTGCCCGACTAGCGGGGTGGGGTTTGGAGCAGTACTTC. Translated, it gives CSARLAGWGLEQYF.